This TCR beta chain originates from a study of post-analysis software for immune sequencing data. Tagging with unique molecular identifiers was a feature of the TCR beta cDNA libraries. When 1 to 10 million T cells were used, they gave about 540,000 cDNA molecules. TCRdb reprocessed the PCR reads via MiXCR and lists one record per CDR3 protein. The sample has approximately 260,000 distinct CDR3 sequences, just over 35% seen once; the top ten hold 4% to 6%. Broader study findings: Relative to controls, patients had roughly five TRBV segments at higher frequency, with TRBV5-6, TRBV5-1 and TRBV20-1 among these. When the samples were clustered directly with F measure, those that had been prepared in the same batch showed strong co-clustering.

There are 14 residues in the CDR3. V dropped 5 bases and J dropped 4; count of bases not matched to a gene: 5. Germline loops: CDR1 MNHNY, CDR2 SVGAGI (reference sequence). Turning to this clonotype: What it binds is not known. This may be a read error, as it is one base from a much larger clone.

The sequence derives from a girl between 10 and 17 years old with multiple sclerosis. V and J are TRBV6-6 and TRBJ1-1; 9 positions match TRBD1. The sequenced sample was blood. The DNA of the CDR3 is TGTGCCAGCAGTGACCGACAGGGGGGCACTGAAGCTTTCTTT. It encodes CASSDRQGGTEAFF.